Each of the 19 T cell receptor beta chains below was sequenced from the same sample in a study of Ad26.COV2.S vaccination and SARS-CoV-2 variants. Clones were read by immunoSEQ multiplex PCR, and TCRdb kept only the in-frame ones, dropping some. This repertoire shows about 680,000 clones, about 90% found once; its top ten account for over 1.3%. Treatment described: approximately 18 received Ad26.COV2.S at low or high dose, single or two shots; roughly five received placebo; per-sample allocation not given. Collection of samples fell on day 63 after the first vaccine or placebo injection. The sample was peripheral blood, taken in a trial of Ad26.COV2.S vaccine versus placebo. These TCRs come from a person between 18 and 65 years old who received the Ad26.COV2.S COVID-19 vaccine or a placebo.

The chain carries TRBV5-6 and TRBJ1-5; 8 bases map to TRBD1. This CDR3 has 15 residues. Germline V CDR1 and CDR2: SGHDT, YYEEEE. With V trimmed by 3 bases and J by 5 bases, 7 bases remained unmatched. The DNA of the CDR3 is TGTGCCAGCAGCTGGACAGGGCGTCTGGATCAGCCCCAGCATTTT. It encodes CASSWTGRLDQPQHF.

The table lists this clone with many counts. The chain recombines TRBV9 with TRBJ1-6; D perhaps matches TRBD1 (6 bases). V lost 3 bases and J lost 11, with 12 bases in between. Germline loops: CDR1 SGDLS, CDR2 YYNGEE. The length of the CDR3 is 13 residues. CDR3 sequence: CASSATGETPLHF. CDR3 DNA: TGTGCCAGCAGCGCGACAGGAGAAACACCCCTCCACTTT.

The chain uses TRBV5-4 and TRBJ2-4, with 7 bases aligning to TRBD2. Germline CDR1 SGHNT, CDR2 YYREEE (reference sequence). The ends lost 0 bases at V and 8 bases at J; junction bases unmatched: 17. CDR3 length: 18 amino acids. The CDR3 bases are TGTGCCAGCAGCTTGGCCGTTTCTAGCGGCGTCGCGCTAGACATTCAGTACTTC. This encodes CASSLAVSSGVALDIQYF. The full variable domain, in which reference TRBV5-4 and TRBJ2-4 provide the parts outside the CDR3, is ETGVTQSPTHLIKTRGQQVTLRCSSQSGHNTVSWYQQALGQGPQFIFQYYREEENGRGNFPPRFSGLQFPNYSSELNVNALELDDSALYLCASSLAVSSGVALDIQYFGAGTRLSVL.

This sequence joins TRBV7-2 and TRBJ1-4, with D tentatively TRBD1 (6 bases). The CDR3 runs 19 residues. The V end lost 1 base, the J end lost 0 bases, and 18 bases lay between the germline ends. Germline assignment: CDR1 SGHTA and CDR2 FQGNSA. CDR3 DNA: TGTGCCAGCAGCTTAGATCGTGCGGGCAGGGGAGCAACTAATGAAAAACTGTTTTTT. As protein: CASSLDRAGRGATNEKLFF.

V usage is TRBV30 and J usage is TRBJ1-1, with D unresolved. The germline CDR1 and CDR2 sequences are GTSNPN and SVGIG (reference sequence). Trimming pared 4 bases from V and 2 bases from J, leaving 17 bases between. The CDR3 consists of 15 residues. CDR3 sequence reads: CAWTLLQKDNTEAFF. CDR3 nucleotide sequence: TGTGCCTGGACCCTCCTACAGAAGGACAACACTGAAGCTTTCTTT.

This chain links TRBV27 with TRBJ2-1; 13 positions match TRBD2. J gave up 4 bases and V 0 bases, and 6 bases lay outside the gene matches. Germline-derived CDR1 and CDR2 are MNHEY and SMNVEV (reference sequence). The CDR3 is 18 residues long. CDR3 loop: CASSLSPGLAGVYNEQFF. CDR3 nucleotide sequence: TGTGCCAGCAGTTTATCGCCCGGACTAGCGGGAGTTTACAATGAGCAGTTCTTC.

This clone was observed a single time. The genes are TRBV6-6 and TRBJ1-1; 7 nucleotides agree with TRBD1. Trimming cost V 4 bases and J 4 bases; bases outside gene matches: 9. Germline CDR1 MNHNY, CDR2 SVGAGI (reference sequence). This CDR3 has 15 amino acids. The CDR3 is CASSSTGQSRTEAFF. For the CDR3, the DNA is TGTGCCAGCAGTTCGACAGGGCAGTCGCGCACTGAAGCTTTCTTT.

The rearrangement joins TRBV19 to TRBJ1-6; D possibly corresponds to TRBD1 (6 bases). CDR3 length: 15 amino acids. Germline V gives CDR1 LNHDA, CDR2 SQIVND (reference sequence). V was clipped by 0 bases and J by 7 bases, with 10 bases between them. This chain's CDR3 is CASSIDRGTNSPLHF. The CDR3 DNA reads as TGTGCCAGTAGTATAGACAGGGGAACGAATTCACCCCTCCACTTT. Full variable domain (missing parts from reference TRBV19 and TRBJ1-6): DGGITQSPKYLFRKEGQNVTLSCEQNLNHDAMYWYRQDPGQGLRLIYYSQIVNDFQKGDIAEGYSVSREKKESFPLTVTSAQKNPTAFYLCASSIDRGTNSPLHFGNGTRLTVT.

The rearrangement uses TRBV24-1 and TRBJ2-7; 11 bases are shared with TRBD1. The CDR3 consists of 15 residues. The trim removed 4 bases at V and 4 bases at J, leaving 5 bases unmatched. Germline V gene lookup returns CDR1 KGHDR and CDR2 SFDVKD. The CDR3 spells CATSDGDRGLYEQYF. In nucleotides, the CDR3 is TGTGCCACCAGTGACGGGGACAGGGGGTTATACGAGCAGTACTTC.

This clone was picked up a small number of times. This rearrangement joins TRBV12-3 or TRBV12-4 to TRBJ2-3; 7 bases are shared with TRBD2. The CDR3 sequence is 13 residues long. V was pared by 6 bases and J by 5 bases, with 5 bases of the junction left unmatched. CDR3 coding DNA: TGTGCCAGCAGCAGACTAGCCGGAGATACGCAGTATTTT. The encoded protein is CASSRLAGDTQYF.

J is TRBJ1-1 and V is TRBV20-1, with a weak D call TRBD1 (5 bases). In germline, CDR1 is DFQATT, CDR2 SNEGSKA (reference sequence). CDR3 length: 11 residues. V lost 3 bases, J lost 6 bases, and 8 bases lay in between. The CDR3 region has the DNA TGCAGTGCTAGGGGGCCGGCTGAAGCTTTCTTT. Encoded protein: CSARGPAEAFF.

This chain connects TRBV7-3 to TRBJ1-1, with 7 bases fitting TRBD1. This CDR3 comprises 13 residues. Germline V gene data show CDR1 as SGHTA and CDR2 as FQGTGA. V lost 1 base and J lost 7; bases outside the gene matches: 3. In DNA form, the CDR3 reads TGTGCCAGCAGCTTAATAGGGGACAGTGAAGCTTTCTTT. Protein: CASSLIGDSEAFF.

The rearrangement joins TRBV6-5 to TRBJ2-4; D is unresolved. Trimming cost V 2 bases and J 0 bases, with 8 bases left between them. CDR1 is MNHEY and CDR2 is SVGAGI in the germline V gene. The CDR3 runs to 15 residues. CDR3 coding DNA: TGTGCCAGCAGTTACAGTGGAGAAGCCAAAAACATTCAGTACTTC. The encoded protein is CASSYSGEAKNIQYF.

The rearrangement joins TRBV21-1 to TRBJ1-5. TRBV21-1 corresponds to a pseudogene. The CDR3 consists of 19 residues. This CDR3 is CASSTKGRVREYGNQPQHF. The DNA of the CDR3 is TGTGCCAGCAGCACAAAAGGGAGGGTTAGAGAGTACGGCAATCAGCCCCAGCATTTT.

This chain connects TRBV4-3 to TRBJ1-2, with a tentative D call TRBD1 (5 bases). CDR1 is LGHNA, CDR2 YSLEER, per germline. CDR3 length: 13 amino acids. V dropped 0 bases and J dropped 10 bases, with 12 bases sitting between them. In DNA form, the CDR3 reads TGCGCCAGCAGCCAAGACGAGCCAGGGATCTACACCTTC. This translates into CASSQDEPGIYTF.

V usage is TRBV7-8 and J usage is TRBJ2-2, with 8 bases identical to TRBD1. Germline V lookup: CDR1 SGHVS, CDR2 FQNEAQ. J was trimmed by 6 bases and V by 2 bases; bases with no gene match: 11. The CDR3 covers 17 residues. The CDR3: CASSLLTGVAPAGELFF. In DNA, the CDR3 is TGTGCCAGCAGCTTATTGACAGGGGTCGCCCCCGCCGGGGAGCTGTTTTTT.

The chain couples TRBV7-8 to TRBJ1-4; 7 bases fit TRBD1. V dropped 4 bases and J dropped 5; count of bases not matched to a gene: 7. This CDR3 has 15 amino acids. The germline gives CDR1 SGHVS, CDR2 FQNEAQ. CDR3 sequence (DNA): TGTGCCAGCAGCTCCCCAGGGGGTTTAAATGAAAAACTGTTTTTT. The encoded protein is CASSSPGGLNEKLFF.

The chain is built from TRBV14 and TRBJ1-2; D is uncertain. The germline V and J ends were trimmed by 3 bases and 2 bases, with 19 bases remaining between them. From germline, CDR1 is SGHDN and CDR2 FVKESK. This CDR3 is built from 17 residues. In nucleotides, the CDR3 is TGTGCCAGCAGCCAGCCTCGAGGACTCCATTTCAACTATGGCTACACCTTC. This sequence encodes CASSQPRGLHFNYGYTF.

V usage is TRBV11-1 and J usage is TRBJ2-2; D might be TRBD2 (6 bases). The CDR3 extends over 16 amino acids. Germline assignment: CDR1 SGHAT and CDR2 FQDESV (reference sequence). Trimming removed 4 bases from V and 3 bases from J, with 15 bases in between. CDR3 in DNA: TGTGCCAGCAGCTCAGGAGGGAATGGGGACACCGGGGAGCTGTTTTTT. It encodes CASSSGGNGDTGELFF.